What follows are 5 T cell receptor beta chains derived from one specimen sequenced in a study of T cells in Graves' hyperthyroidism and ophthalmopathy. RNA transcripts were the template for amplifying TCR beta CDR3 regions. A set of HTBI primers served as the primers for a first-round RT-PCR of the TCR CDR3. TCRdb independently ran MiXCR on the multiplex PCR reads; one entry per CDR3 protein. The sample yields 500,000 to 650,000 distinct CDR3 sequences, 15% to 20% seen once. The sample taken for sequencing was blood. These receptors all come from a man aged 35 to 55 with Graves' ophthalmopathy.

There are many counts of this clonotype. The rearrangement links TRBV6-5 to TRBJ2-7; 9 bases line up with TRBD2. The V and J ends lost 0 bases and 3 bases, in that order; junction bases with no gene match: 6. The CDR3 is made up of 16 amino acids. CDR1 and CDR2 (germline): MNHEY, SVGAGI. The DNA for the CDR3 is TGTGCCAGCAGTTACTCGGTAGCGGGGGTCATCTACGAGCAGTACTTC. Amino acid sequence: CASSYSVAGVIYEQYF.

The V call is TRBV6-2 or TRBV6-3, the J call TRBJ2-1; D uncertain. CDR1 and CDR2 (germline): MNHEY, SVGEGT. The CDR3 has 14 residues. V gave up 8 bases and J gave up 7 bases, with 18 bases separating them. The CDR3 loop is CASGLSANWNEQFF. CDR3 bases: TGTGCCAGCGGCTTGTCGGCTAATTGGAATGAGCAGTTCTTC.

For this clonotype: The junction departs from germline at one end; a sequencing error may be responsible. The chain combines TRBV12-3 or TRBV12-4 with TRBJ1-5; tentatively, D is TRBD1 (6 bases). This CDR3 has 14 residues. The CDR3 nucleotides are TGTGCCAGCAGTTGGGGGCAGGGCAATCGGCCCCAGCATTTT. This translates into CASSWGQGNRPQHF.

This clonotype was recorded at least ten times. The V gene is TRBV3-1, the J gene TRBJ2-1; 10 nucleotides line up with TRBD1. Germline-derived CDR1 and CDR2 are LGHDT and YNNKEL (reference sequence). The CDR3 sequence is 19 residues long. Unmatched junction bases numbered 9, after V lost 1 base and J lost 0 bases. CDR3 region: CASSQGLGQGVVSYNEQFF. DNA of the CDR3: TGTGCCAGCAGCCAAGGTCTAGGACAGGGGGTCGTCTCCTACAATGAGCAGTTCTTC.

The rearrangement links TRBV10-1 to TRBJ2-3; 8 positions agree with TRBD1. This CDR3 is 14 amino acids long. J was trimmed by 4 bases and V by 2 bases; bases with no gene match: 2. Germline V gene lookup returns CDR1 WNHNN and CDR2 SYGVQD (reference sequence). The CDR3 DNA reads as TGCGCCAGCAGTGAGGGACAGGGTCCAGATACGCAGTATTTT. Residues: CASSEGQGPDTQYF.